A selection of T cell receptor beta chains follows, all from one sample in a study of blood T cell repertoires in COVID-19. Clones were read by immunoSEQ multiplex PCR, and TCRdb kept only the in-frame ones, dropping some. The sample consists of around 110,000 clones, 82% of them appearing once. The sample taken for sequencing was peripheral blood. Source of these receptors: a woman in her seventies with acute or convalescent COVID-19. Both conserved end residues are part of each CDR3. D genes are given only for firm matches.

TRBJ1-3,TRBV5-1,19,.,CASSRGDPGVLGSGNTIYF,TGCGCCAGCAGCCGGGGGGACCCTGGAGTTTTGGGGTCTGGAAACACCATATATTTT
TRBJ1-2,TRBV30,14,.,CAWSVPGPGYGYTF,TGTGCCTGGAGTGTCCCAGGGCCTGGGTATGGCTACACCTTC
TRBJ2-3,TRBV7-3,16,TRBD2,CASSLGSGGAVDTQYF,TGTGCCAGCAGCCTCGGTAGCGGGGGGGCGGTAGATACGCAGTATTTT
TRBJ1-2,TRBV12-3/TRBV12-4,13,.,CATLGGRGYGYTF,TGTGCCACCCTGGGGGGGCGAGGCTATGGCTACACCTTC
TRBJ2-3,TRBV6-1,16,TRBD2,CASSEALSGSTDTQYF,TGTGCCAGCAGTGAAGCGCTTAGCGGGAGCACAGATACGCAGTATTTT
TRBJ2-1,TRBV7-2,16,TRBD2,CASSLVWRGEYNEQFF,TGTGCCAGCAGCTTAGTGTGGCGGGGGGAATACAATGAGCAGTTCTTC
TRBJ1-3,TRBV5-6,17,.,CASSLGYGRRSGNTIYF,TGTGCCAGCAGCTTGGGCTACGGCAGGCGCTCTGGAAACACCATATATTTT
TRBJ1-1,TRBV6-5,15,.,CASTRGPGQNTEAFF,TGTGCCAGCACCCGAGGCCCCGGACAGAACACTGAAGCTTTCTTT
TRBJ1-1,TRBV9,16,.,CASSLGQGGRNTEAFF,TGTGCCAGCAGCCTTGGGCAGGGAGGGAGAAACACTGAAGCTTTCTTT
TRBJ2-7,TRBV28,13,.,CASKDSVIYEQYF,TGTGCCAGCAAGGACAGTGTAATCTACGAGCAGTACTTC
TRBJ2-7,TRBV6-5,14,TRBD2,CASNERGGKYEQYF,TGTGCCAGCAACGAAAGGGGAGGGAAGTACGAGCAGTACTTC